This T cell receptor beta chain was recorded in a study of cytotoxic CD8 clonotypes in ibrutinib-treated CLL (dated by TCRdb to about 2021). Concerning the study at large: The cohort included approximately 15 treatment-naive and under 13 relapsed/refractory patients; some 18 were IGHV unmutated. Samples averaged 255,043 productive templates and 90,000 to 100,000 productive rearrangements. Samples at response were collected after a median of around twelve months of treatment, with a range of about 6 to 40 months. Longitudinal samples were obtainable from about 30% of the roughly 86 participants in the trial. Cryopreserved peripheral blood mononuclear cells were collected before treatment, at response, and at either disease progression or sustained remission. Partial responses were observed in some 24 patients and complete responses in 2; after a median follow-up of 68 months, remission was maintained in approximately 14 patients and progression was observed in around twelve. Every remission and progressive disease sample was obtained while ibrutinib was still being received by the patients. General conclusions and limits of the study: Public clonotypes were rare and either contracted or stayed stable during treatment, and the rise in clonality at ibrutinib response reflected the expansion of private clonotypes. Sustained-remission and progressing patients did not have matched sampling times, and lymph node repertoires were not examined. Baseline clonality was found to be higher than that of age-matched healthy donors and was strongly correlated with circulating CD8+ T-cell counts. Clonality rose at ibrutinib response, remained stable during sustained remission, and dropped back toward baseline at progression.

The goal of deep resolution MiSeq sequencing was a depth between 1 in 1 million and 1 in 200,000 T cells, and coverage averaged 10x per clonotype. The immunoSEQ hsTCRB Kit was used to generate the TCR beta libraries. The paper's processing steps were these. Data were analyzed with ImmunoSEQ Data Assistant and ImmunoSEQ Analyzer, with V, D and J genes assigned per IMGT definitions. Clonality, which ranges from 0 to 1, was calculated by subtracting the normalized Shannon entropy of productive rearrangement frequencies from one. Public clonotype analysis was restricted to overrepresented clonotypes comprising at least 0.05% of each patient's repertoire. Some 13 age-matched healthy donor repertoires from immuneACCESS were used as controls for clonality. In TCRdb, the immuneACCESS table is reduced to in-frame sequences with V and J assigned. These tables do not hold every clone; where another copy was compared, an unresolved V gene accounts for under half, and the others remain unexplained. The V and J calls and clone size come from that table; D and trimming were worked out from the DNA. The table for this sample lists tens of thousands of clones; 65% of them were counted only once. The ten largest clones take up around a fifth of the sample.

Comment on this clone: Its antigen is currently not known. No quality values exist for individual bases; no much larger clone is one base distant.

The sample's time point label is to be understood as: roughly 23 months on ibrutinib. About 2 micrograms of genomic DNA were extracted from cryopreserved PBMCs for TCR beta library preparation. Longitudinal blood samples from CLL patients on ibrutinib monotherapy underwent high-throughput TCR beta sequencing. The patients were enrolled in a single-center, open-label phase 2 trial of ibrutinib monotherapy. Trimming costs V 3 bases and J 6 bases, and their ends lie 17 bases apart. The CDR3 measures 15 amino acids from cysteine to phenylalanine. Left in the record is the CDR3 DNA by itself, 45 bases read in frame from the first base. Via the germline V gene (reference sequence), CDR1 is SEHNR and CDR2 FQNEAQ.

The chain employs TRBV7-9 and TRBJ1-2; a weak D assignment points to TRBD1 (6 bases agree). Here the sequenced sample was PBMCs, taken after 24 months of ibrutinib treatment. The receptor was isolated from a human donor with chronic lymphocytic leukemia. The CDR3: CASSFVSAQGNGYTF. In nucleotide form, the sequence is TGTGCCAGCAGCTTCGTCAGCGCCCAGGGGAATGGCTACACCTTC.